The T cell receptor beta chain under discussion was sequenced for a study of blood T cell repertoires in COVID-19. Study context: PBMCs, B-cell-depleted T cells, or T cells provided the cDNA or gDNA that made up the material.

The protocol was immunoSEQ multiplex PCR, while the TCRdb copy is restricted to in-frame clones and leaves out a portion. Among hundreds of thousands of clones listed, about 80% were seen once. Per germline, CDR1 SGHRS and CDR2 YFSETQ. This CDR3 region has 16 residues. V was shortened by 5 bases and J by 0 bases, with 17 bases between the two germline ends. The chain carries TRBV5-1 and TRBJ1-1; weak D call: TRBD1 (6 bases). Sequencing was performed on peripheral blood. This clonotype was sampled from a human donor in a cohort sampled during active COVID-19. CDR3 coding DNA: TGCGCCAGCAGTGGCGGTGGGGGGGCAATGAACACTGAAGCTTTCTTT. Its translation is CASSGGGGAMNTEAFF.